One and the same sample provided the 16 T cell receptor beta chains below, sequenced in a study of blood T cell repertoires in COVID-19. Sequencing was performed with immunoSEQ multiplex PCR; in TCRdb, only in-frame clones are kept and a portion is missing. Among around 310,000 clones listed, 85% to 90% were seen once. The sample comprised PBMCs or T cells enriched from blood (not recorded which). These receptors all stem from a woman under 40 who had recovered from COVID-19.

The chain is built from TRBV7-2 and TRBJ2-5, with 8 bases that match TRBD2. The CDR3 has 14 amino acids. Germline values: CDR1 SGHTA, CDR2 FQGNSA. V was clipped by 5 bases and J by 4 bases; unmatched bases: 6. The CDR3 spells CASSPGGGLETQYF. In DNA form, the CDR3 reads TGTGCCAGCAGCCCCGGGGGGGGGCTAGAGACCCAGTACTTC.

This rearrangement joins TRBV10-1 to TRBJ2-7, with 9 bases lining up with TRBD1. The CDR3 is 15 residues long. The germline V gene has CDR1 WNHNN and CDR2 SYGVQD (reference sequence). Unmatched junction bases numbered 7, after V lost 4 bases and J lost 3 bases. CDR3 DNA sequence: TGCGCCAGCAGTGCACCGGGACAGGGTATCTACGAGCAGTACTTC. Amino acids: CASSAPGQGIYEQYF.

V is TRBV19 and J is TRBJ2-1; a possible D gene is TRBD1 (5 bases). The germline V and J ends were trimmed by 3 bases and 0 bases, with 9 bases remaining between them. Germline V CDR1 and CDR2: LNHDA, SQIVND (reference sequence). The CDR3 has 15 amino acids. The chain's CDR3 is CASSIPGRSYNEQFF. The DNA of the CDR3 is TGTGCCAGTAGTATTCCAGGGCGCTCCTACAATGAGCAGTTCTTC.

The chain has TRBV5-1 and TRBJ1-2, with D tentatively TRBD1 (5 bases). The germline gives CDR1 SGHRS, CDR2 YFSETQ. V dropped 1 base and J dropped 4 bases, with 14 bases sitting between them. The CDR3 is 15 residues long. The DNA of the CDR3 is TGCGCCAGCAGCTTGACCCAGGGACTCTTCTATGGCTACACCTTC. Translation: CASSLTQGLFYGYTF. Full variable domain (rest looked up from reference TRBV5-1 and TRBJ1-2): KAGVTQTPRYLIKTRGQQVTLSCSPISGHRSVSWYQQTPGQGLQFLFEYFSETQRNKGNFPGRFSGRQFSNSRSEMNVSTLELGDSALYLCASSLTQGLFYGYTFGSGTRLTVV.

The chain links TRBV30 to TRBJ2-7, with 16 positions matching TRBD2. Germline lookup yields CDR1 GTSNPN and CDR2 SVGIG (reference sequence). V trimming: 2 bases; J trimming: 5 bases; junction bases outside the gene matches: 6. The CDR3 consists of 16 residues. The CDR3 coding sequence is TGTGCCTGGAGTTTCGGGACTAGCGGGAGGGTTCACGAGCAGTACTTC. Amino acids: CAWSFGTSGRVHEQYF.

The V gene is TRBV29-1, the J gene TRBJ1-2; D not certain. Trimming shortened V by 0 bases and J by 7 bases, and 9 bases separated the two germline ends. Per the germline V gene, CDR1 is SQVTM and CDR2 is ANQGSEA. CDR3 length equals 12 residues. CDR3 DNA: TGCAGCGTTGAAGATCCCAGTTCTGGCTACACCTTC. It translates to CSVEDPSSGYTF.

The chain links TRBV10-2 to TRBJ1-1, with D hard to call. Trimming pared 3 bases from V and 1 base from J, leaving 9 bases between. Germline CDR1 is WSHSY and CDR2 is SAAADI. The CDR3 has 14 amino acids. The CDR3 DNA reads as TGCGCCAGCAGTGAATGGGCAGGGAACACTGAAGCTTTCTTT. It specifies CASSEWAGNTEAFF.

V usage is TRBV2 and J usage is TRBJ2-2; maybe TRBD2 (5 bases). Germline-derived CDR1 and CDR2 are SNHLY and FYNNEI. V was trimmed by 2 bases and J by 7 bases, leaving 11 bases between them. This CDR3 is built from 14 residues. This CDR3 reads CASSEFMGVGELFF. The CDR3 region has the DNA TGTGCCAGCAGTGAATTTATGGGAGTCGGGGAGCTGTTTTTT.

This rearrangement joins TRBV25-1 to TRBJ2-1, with 7 bases lining up with TRBD2. The CDR3 sequence is 14 residues long. The V gene's germline CDR1 is MGHDK and CDR2 SYGVNS. J was trimmed by 0 bases and V by 8 bases; bases with no gene match: 4. CDR3 in amino acids: CASQAGFSYNEQFF. The CDR3 coding sequence is TGTGCCAGCCAAGCGGGGTTCTCCTACAATGAGCAGTTCTTC.

CDR3 bases: TGCGCCAGCAGCCAAGTACTAGCGGACTCCACAGATACGCAGTATTTT. The encoded protein is CASSQVLADSTDTQYF. This chain joins TRBV4-3 and TRBJ2-3; 8 bases are shared with TRBD2. The germline CDR1 and CDR2 sequences are LGHNA and YSLEER. Trimming cost V 1 base and J 2 bases; bases outside gene matches: 5. The CDR3 has 16 residues.

In regard to this clone: This sample includes further DNA sequences coding for the same CDR3. The chain employs TRBV29-1 and TRBJ2-3; 9 bases align to TRBD2. V was pared by 4 bases and J by 0 bases, with 2 bases of the junction left unmatched. The CDR3 is 14 amino acids. Germline-derived CDR1 and CDR2 are SQVTM and ANQGSEA. The CDR3 protein is CSVVAGASTDTQYF. In nucleotides, the CDR3 is TGCAGCGTTGTAGCGGGAGCTAGCACAGATACGCAGTATTTT.

V usage is TRBV28 and J usage is TRBJ1-5; a weak D match, TRBD1 (6 bases). V shed 5 bases and J shed 0 bases, with 17 bases lying between them. This CDR3 is built from 17 residues. The V gene's germline CDR1 is MDHEN and CDR2 SYDVKM. The CDR3 sequence is CASSPTGTTYSNQPQHF. Here the CDR3 DNA reads TGTGCCAGCAGTCCTACAGGGACCACGTATAGCAATCAGCCCCAGCATTTT.

This sequence joins TRBV5-4 and TRBJ2-3; TRBD2 might be the D (5 bases). CDR1 is SGHNT and CDR2 is YYREEE in the germline V gene (reference sequence). This CDR3 is built from 15 residues. The germline V and J ends were trimmed by 3 bases and 6 bases, with 17 bases remaining between them. CDR3 sequence reads: CASSSQTPSLDTQYF. Here the CDR3 DNA reads TGTGCCAGCAGCTCCCAGACTCCTAGCTTGGATACGCAGTATTTT.

This clone is a singleton in its sample. The gene calls are TRBV7-2 and TRBJ2-7; D might be TRBD1 (6 bases). Trimming took 0 bases from V and 3 from J, leaving 12 bases between them. This CDR3 region has 15 residues. The V gene's germline CDR1 is SGHTA and CDR2 FQGNSA. The CDR3, as DNA: TGTGCCAGCAGCTTAGCATGGGACAACGACTACGAGCAGTACTTC. This gives the protein CASSLAWDNDYEQYF.

About this clone: This specimen includes other DNA sequences encoding the same CDR3. The chain employs TRBV27 and TRBJ2-1; D call uncertain. The CDR3 loop spans 11 amino acids. Trimming pared 5 bases from V and 3 bases from J, leaving 2 bases between. Germline loops: CDR1 MNHEY, CDR2 SMNVEV (reference sequence). CDR3 sequence (DNA): TGTGCCAGCAGTCGCTACAATGAGCAGTTCTTC. It translates to CASSRYNEQFF.

J is TRBJ2-7 and V is TRBV9, with 7 positions matching TRBD1. J gave up 1 base and V 4 bases, and 8 bases lay outside the gene matches. The germline gives CDR1 SGDLS, CDR2 YYNGEE. CDR3 length: 15 residues. The CDR3 region is CASSQTPGQSYEQYF. The CDR3 coding sequence is TGTGCCAGCAGCCAAACCCCGGGACAGTCCTACGAGCAGTACTTC.